This T cell receptor (beta chain) came from a study of identical twins. This clonotype was observed many times. TCRdb re-called the 5' RACE reads with MiXCR, one entry per CDR3 protein. The sample records approximately 600,000 distinct CDR3 sequences, about 7.1% being singletons. The germline gives CDR1 SGDLS, CDR2 YYNGEE. J lost 5 bases, V lost 0 bases, and 5 bases had no gene match. The CDR3 extends over 16 amino acids. These data also featured in a second study, about yellow fever vaccine responses in identical twins.

The V gene is TRBV9, the J gene TRBJ2-2; 9 positions match TRBD1. The specimen was PBMCs. This receptor was taken from a woman aged 18-29 years in good health. The chain's CDR3 is CASSVVPGQGTGELFF. CDR3 nucleotide sequence: TGTGCCAGCAGCGTAGTACCGGGACAGGGAACCGGGGAGCTGTTTTTT.